Each of the 8 T cell receptor beta chains below was sequenced from the same sample in a study of T cell repertoires in cytomegalovirus infection. One entry per CDR3 protein results from TCRdb running MiXCR on the reads. The sample has 100,000 or so distinct CDR3 sequences, more than 15% seen once. The sequenced material came from PBMCs. The receptor source for this set is a human donor in good health (CMV status not recorded). Some clones in this sample may be carry-over from other donors' samples.

The chain has TRBV10-3 and TRBJ2-3; D uncertain. The V and J ends lost 7 bases and 3 bases respectively, with 8 bases between them. Germline V CDR1 and CDR2: ENHRY, SYGVKD. The CDR3 totals 12 residues. In DNA, the CDR3 is TGTGCCATCAAGGCGGTTACAGATACGCAGTATTTT. Translation: CAIKAVTDTQYF.

This clonotype was recorded at least ten times. The chain couples TRBV5-4 to TRBJ1-2; 9 bases line up with TRBD1. Germline V lookup: CDR1 SGHNT, CDR2 YYREEE (reference sequence). CDR3 length: 13 amino acids. V was clipped by 5 bases and J by 7 bases; unmatched bases: 6. CDR3 region: CASRTGGAGGYTF. The DNA for the CDR3 is TGTGCCAGCAGAACAGGGGGCGCAGGTGGCTACACCTTC.

The V and J genes are TRBV18 and TRBJ1-1; no firm D call. The germline gives CDR1 KGHSH, CDR2 LQKENI. The V end was cut by 5 bases, the J end by 6 bases, with 13 bases between. CDR3 size: 13 residues. The CDR3 loop reads CASSGSEVSEAFF. The CDR3 DNA reads as TGTGCCAGCTCAGGGTCGGAGGTCTCTGAAGCTTTCTTT.

This clonotype was seen repeatedly, ten times or more. J is TRBJ2-5 and V is TRBV7-2; D might be TRBD1 (6 bases). Germline V gives CDR1 SGHTA, CDR2 FQGNSA. V lost 4 bases to trimming and J lost 2 bases, with 14 bases between them. CDR3 length: 15 residues. Here the CDR3 DNA reads TGTGCCAGCAGCTACGGATCAGGGGTGCAAGAGACCCAGTACTTC. Amino acids: CASSYGSGVQETQYF.

The V and J genes are TRBV12-3 or TRBV12-4 and TRBJ1-1; no firm D call. The CDR3 is made up of 14 amino acids. The germline V and J ends were trimmed by 5 bases and 1 base, with 11 bases remaining between them. For the CDR3, the DNA is TGTGCCAGCAGTATCTACGGGCGGAACACTGAAGCTTTCTTT. This sequence encodes CASSIYGRNTEAFF.

J is TRBJ2-2 and V is TRBV25-1; D perhaps matches TRBD1 (6 bases). Germline V gene lookup returns CDR1 MGHDK and CDR2 SYGVNS. CDR3 length: 14 amino acids. The V and J ends lost 6 bases and 5 bases respectively, with 13 bases between them. CDR3 sequence reads: CASRPGVRTGELFF. CDR3 coding DNA: TGTGCCAGCAGACCAGGGGTTCGGACCGGGGAGCTGTTTTTT.

In its sample, this clonotype was seen many times. This sequence joins TRBV7-2 and TRBJ1-3, with 8 bases matching TRBD1. The CDR3 runs to 18 residues. Germline loops: CDR1 SGHTA, CDR2 FQGNSA. V lost 4 bases to trimming and J lost 1 base; unmatched junction nucleotides: 12. CDR3 DNA sequence: TGTGCCAGCAGCTGGAGCAAGGACAGGGTAGGATCTGGAAACACCATATATTTT. This gives the protein CASSWSKDRVGSGNTIYF.

The chain recombines TRBV7-6 with TRBJ2-7; no firm D call. With 2 bases removed from V and 3 bases from J, the gap between germline ends came to 14 bases. Germline V gives CDR1 SGHVS, CDR2 FNYEAQ. This CDR3 region has 15 residues. This chain's CDR3 is CASSLPDGGYYEQYF. DNA for the CDR3: TGTGCCAGCAGCTTACCGGACGGCGGCTACTACGAGCAGTACTTC.